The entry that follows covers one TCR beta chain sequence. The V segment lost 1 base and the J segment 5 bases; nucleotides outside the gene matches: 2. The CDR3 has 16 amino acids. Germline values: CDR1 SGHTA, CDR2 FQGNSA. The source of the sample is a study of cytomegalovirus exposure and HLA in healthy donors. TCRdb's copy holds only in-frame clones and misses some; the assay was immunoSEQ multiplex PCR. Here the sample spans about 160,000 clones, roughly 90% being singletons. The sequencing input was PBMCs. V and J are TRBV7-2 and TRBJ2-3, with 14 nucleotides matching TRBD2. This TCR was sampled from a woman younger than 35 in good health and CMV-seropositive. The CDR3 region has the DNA TGTGCCAGCAGCTTAGGGGGACTAGCGGGAGTAGATACGCAGTATTTT. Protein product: CASSLGGLAGVDTQYF.